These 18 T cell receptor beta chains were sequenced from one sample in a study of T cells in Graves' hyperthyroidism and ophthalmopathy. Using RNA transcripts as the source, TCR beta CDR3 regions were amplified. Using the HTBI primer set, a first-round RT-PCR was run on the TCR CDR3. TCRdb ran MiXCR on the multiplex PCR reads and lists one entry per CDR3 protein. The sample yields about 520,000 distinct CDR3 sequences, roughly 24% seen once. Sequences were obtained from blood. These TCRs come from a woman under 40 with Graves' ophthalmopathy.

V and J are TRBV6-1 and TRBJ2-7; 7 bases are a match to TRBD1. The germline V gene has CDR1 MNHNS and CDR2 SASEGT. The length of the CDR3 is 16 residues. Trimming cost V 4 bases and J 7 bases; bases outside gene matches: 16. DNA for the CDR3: TGTGCCAGCAGTGGACCCCGGACAGGCTGGTCTGGTGAGCAGTACTTC. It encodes CASSGPRTGWSGEQYF.

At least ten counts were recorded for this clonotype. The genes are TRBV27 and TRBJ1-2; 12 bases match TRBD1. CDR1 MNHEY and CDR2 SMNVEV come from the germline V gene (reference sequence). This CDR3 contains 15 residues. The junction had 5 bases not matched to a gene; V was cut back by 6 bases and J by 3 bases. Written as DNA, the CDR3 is TGTGCCAGCAGACCGGGACAGGGGGCTCACTATGGCTACACCTTC. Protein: CASRPGQGAHYGYTF.

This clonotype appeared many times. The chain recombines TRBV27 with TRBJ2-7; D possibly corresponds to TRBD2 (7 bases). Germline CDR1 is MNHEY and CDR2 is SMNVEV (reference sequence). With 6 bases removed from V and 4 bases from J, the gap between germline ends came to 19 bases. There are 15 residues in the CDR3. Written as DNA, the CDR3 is TGTGCCAGCAGGGCGGGGGCAGGGGTCCTGTACGAGCAGTACTTC. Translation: CASRAGAGVLYEQYF.

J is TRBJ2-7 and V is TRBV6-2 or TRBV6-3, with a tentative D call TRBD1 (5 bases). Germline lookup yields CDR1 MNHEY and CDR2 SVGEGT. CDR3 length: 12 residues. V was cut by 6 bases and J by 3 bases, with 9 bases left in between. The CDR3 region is CASRYDSYEQYF. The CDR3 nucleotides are TGTGCCAGCAGATACGACAGCTACGAGCAGTACTTC.

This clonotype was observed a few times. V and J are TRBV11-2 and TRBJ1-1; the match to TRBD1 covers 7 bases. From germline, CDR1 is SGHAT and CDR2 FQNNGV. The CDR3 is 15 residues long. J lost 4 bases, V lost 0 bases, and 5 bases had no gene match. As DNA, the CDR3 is TGTGCCAGCAGCTTAGATCAGGGGGTAGGCACTGAAGCTTTCTTT. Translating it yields CASSLDQGVGTEAFF.

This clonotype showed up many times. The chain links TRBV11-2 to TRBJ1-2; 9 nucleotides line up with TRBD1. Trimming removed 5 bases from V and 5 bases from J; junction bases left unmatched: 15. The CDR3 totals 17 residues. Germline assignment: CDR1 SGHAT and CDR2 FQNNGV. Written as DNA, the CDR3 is TGTGCCAGCAGCCCGCAGGGACAGGGAGGGCGACTTTATGGCTACACCTTC. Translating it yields CASSPQGQGGRLYGYTF.

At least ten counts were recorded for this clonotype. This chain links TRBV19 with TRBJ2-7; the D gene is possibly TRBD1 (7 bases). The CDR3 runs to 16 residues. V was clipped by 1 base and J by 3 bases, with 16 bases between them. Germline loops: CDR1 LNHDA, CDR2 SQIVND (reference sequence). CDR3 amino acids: CASSIVGGGDIYEQYF. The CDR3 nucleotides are TGTGCCAGTAGTATAGTCGGAGGGGGCGATATCTACGAGCAGTACTTC.

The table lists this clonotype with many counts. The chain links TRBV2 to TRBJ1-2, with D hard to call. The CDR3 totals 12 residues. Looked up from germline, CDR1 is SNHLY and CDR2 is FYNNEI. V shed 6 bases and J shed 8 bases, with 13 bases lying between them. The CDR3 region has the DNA TGTGCCAGCAGGGGAGACGGAGAGGGCTACACCTTC. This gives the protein CASRGDGEGYTF.

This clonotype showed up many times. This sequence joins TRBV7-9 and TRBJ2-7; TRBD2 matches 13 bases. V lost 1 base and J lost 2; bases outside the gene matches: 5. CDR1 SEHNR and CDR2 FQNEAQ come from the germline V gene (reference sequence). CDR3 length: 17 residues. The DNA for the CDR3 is TGTGCCAGCAGCTTAGGGGGACTAGCGGGGCCCCCCTACGAGCAGTACTTC. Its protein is CASSLGGLAGPPYEQYF. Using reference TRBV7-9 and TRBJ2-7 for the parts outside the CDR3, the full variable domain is DTGVSQNPRHKITKRGQNVTFRCDPISEHNRLYWYRQTLGQGPEFLTYFQNEAQLEKSRLLSDRFSAERPKGSFSTLEIQRTEQGDSAMYLCASSLGGLAGPPYEQYFGPGTRLTVT.

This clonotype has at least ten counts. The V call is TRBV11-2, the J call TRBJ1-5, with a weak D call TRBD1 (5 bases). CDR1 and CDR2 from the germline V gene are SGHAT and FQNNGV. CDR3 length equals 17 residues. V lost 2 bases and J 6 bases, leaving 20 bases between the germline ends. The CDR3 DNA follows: TGTGCCAGCAGCTTAAGGTGGGGGGAAGATGGTGTTCAGCCCCAGCATTTT. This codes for CASSLRWGEDGVQPQHF.

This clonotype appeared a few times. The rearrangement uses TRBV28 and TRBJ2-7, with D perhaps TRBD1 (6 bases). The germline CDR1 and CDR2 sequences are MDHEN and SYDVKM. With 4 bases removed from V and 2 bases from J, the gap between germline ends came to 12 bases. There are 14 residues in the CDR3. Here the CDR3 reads CASSSTGTPYEQYF. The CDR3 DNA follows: TGTGCCAGCAGTTCGACAGGCACACCCTACGAGCAGTACTTC.

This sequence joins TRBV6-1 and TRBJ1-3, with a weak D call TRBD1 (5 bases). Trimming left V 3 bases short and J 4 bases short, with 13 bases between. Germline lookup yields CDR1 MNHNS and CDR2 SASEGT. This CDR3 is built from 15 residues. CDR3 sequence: CASSDLGTLGNTIYF. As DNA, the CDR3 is TGTGCCAGCAGTGATCTCGGGACTCTAGGAAACACCATATATTTT.

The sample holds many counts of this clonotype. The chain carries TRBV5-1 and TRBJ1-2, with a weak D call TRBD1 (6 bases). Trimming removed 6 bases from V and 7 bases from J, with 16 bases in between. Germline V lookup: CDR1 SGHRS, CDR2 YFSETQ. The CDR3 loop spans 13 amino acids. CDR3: CASTTLGGGGYTF. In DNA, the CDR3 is TGCGCCAGCACCACCCTCGGGGGCGGTGGCTACACCTTC.

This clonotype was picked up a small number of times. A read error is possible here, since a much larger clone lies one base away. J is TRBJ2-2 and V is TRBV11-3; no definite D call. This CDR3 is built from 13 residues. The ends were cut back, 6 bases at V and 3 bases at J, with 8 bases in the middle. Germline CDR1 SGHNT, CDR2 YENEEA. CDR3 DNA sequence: TGTGCCAGCAGAGTCGGTTACACCGGGGAGCTGTTTTTT. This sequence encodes CASRVGYTGELFF.

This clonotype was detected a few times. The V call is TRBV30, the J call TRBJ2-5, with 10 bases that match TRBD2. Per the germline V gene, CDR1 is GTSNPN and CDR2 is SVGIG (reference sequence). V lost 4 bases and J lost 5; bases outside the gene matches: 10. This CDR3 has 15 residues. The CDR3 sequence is CAWNGAGGPGETQYF. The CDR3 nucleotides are TGTGCCTGGAATGGAGCGGGGGGGCCCGGGGAGACCCAGTACTTC.

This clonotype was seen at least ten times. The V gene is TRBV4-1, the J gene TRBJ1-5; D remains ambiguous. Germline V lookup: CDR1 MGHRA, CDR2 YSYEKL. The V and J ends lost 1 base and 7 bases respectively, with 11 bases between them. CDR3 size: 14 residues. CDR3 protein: CASSQGRGGQPQHF. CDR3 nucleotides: TGCGCCAGCAGCCAAGGTCGGGGAGGGCAGCCCCAGCATTTT.

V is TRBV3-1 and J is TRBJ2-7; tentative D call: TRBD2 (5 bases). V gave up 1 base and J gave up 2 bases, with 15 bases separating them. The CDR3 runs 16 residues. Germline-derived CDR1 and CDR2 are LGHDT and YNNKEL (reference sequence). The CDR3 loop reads CASSQVSGNRPYEQYF. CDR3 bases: TGTGCCAGCAGCCAAGTATCGGGGAACCGGCCCTACGAGCAGTACTTC.

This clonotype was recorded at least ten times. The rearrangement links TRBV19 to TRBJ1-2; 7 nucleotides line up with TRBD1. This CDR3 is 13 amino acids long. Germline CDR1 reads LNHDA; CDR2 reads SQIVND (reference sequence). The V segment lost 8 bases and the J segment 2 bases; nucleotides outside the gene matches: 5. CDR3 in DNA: TGTGCCAGTCGCCTACAGGGGAACTATGGCTACACCTTC. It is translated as CASRLQGNYGYTF.